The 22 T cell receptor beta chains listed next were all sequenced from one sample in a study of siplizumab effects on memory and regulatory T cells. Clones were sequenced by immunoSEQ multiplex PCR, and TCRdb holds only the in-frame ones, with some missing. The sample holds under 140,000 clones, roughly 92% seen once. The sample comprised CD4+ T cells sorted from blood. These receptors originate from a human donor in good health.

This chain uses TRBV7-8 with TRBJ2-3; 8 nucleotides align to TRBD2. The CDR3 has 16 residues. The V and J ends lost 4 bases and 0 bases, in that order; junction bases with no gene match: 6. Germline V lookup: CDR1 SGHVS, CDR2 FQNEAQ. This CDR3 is CASSWLTSASTDTQYF. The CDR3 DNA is TGTGCCAGCAGCTGGCTGACTAGCGCTAGCACAGATACGCAGTATTTT.

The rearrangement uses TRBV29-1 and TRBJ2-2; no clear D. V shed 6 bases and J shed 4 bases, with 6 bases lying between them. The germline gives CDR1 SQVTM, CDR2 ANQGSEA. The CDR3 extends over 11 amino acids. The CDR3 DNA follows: TGCAGCGTGGGAACCACCGGGGAGCTGTTTTTT. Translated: CSVGTTGELFF.

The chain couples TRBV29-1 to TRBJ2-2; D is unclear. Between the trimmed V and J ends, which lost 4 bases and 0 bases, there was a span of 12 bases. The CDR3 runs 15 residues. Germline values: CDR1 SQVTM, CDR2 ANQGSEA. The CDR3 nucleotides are TGCAGCGTTGGACGGCGGACCGCGAACACCGGGGAGCTGTTTTTT. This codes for CSVGRRTANTGELFF.

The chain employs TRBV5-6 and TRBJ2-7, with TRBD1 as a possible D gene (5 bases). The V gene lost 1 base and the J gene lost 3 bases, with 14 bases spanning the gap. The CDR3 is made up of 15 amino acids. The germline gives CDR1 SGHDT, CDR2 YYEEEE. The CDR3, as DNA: TGTGCCAGCAGCTTGTACAGGTCTATGAACTACGAGCAGTACTTC. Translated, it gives CASSLYRSMNYEQYF.

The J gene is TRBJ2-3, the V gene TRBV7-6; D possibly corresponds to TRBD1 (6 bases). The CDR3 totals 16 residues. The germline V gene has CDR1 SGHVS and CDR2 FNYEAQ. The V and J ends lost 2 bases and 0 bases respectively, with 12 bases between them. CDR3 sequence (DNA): TGTGCCAGCAGCTTACTGGGGACACCGAGCACAGATACGCAGTATTTT. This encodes CASSLLGTPSTDTQYF.

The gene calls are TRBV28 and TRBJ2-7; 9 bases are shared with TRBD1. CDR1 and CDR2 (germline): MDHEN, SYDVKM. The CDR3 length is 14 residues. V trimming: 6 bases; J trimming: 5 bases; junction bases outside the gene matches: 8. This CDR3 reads CASRDTGGVNEQYF. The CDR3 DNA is TGTGCCAGCAGGGATACAGGGGGCGTAAACGAGCAGTACTTC.

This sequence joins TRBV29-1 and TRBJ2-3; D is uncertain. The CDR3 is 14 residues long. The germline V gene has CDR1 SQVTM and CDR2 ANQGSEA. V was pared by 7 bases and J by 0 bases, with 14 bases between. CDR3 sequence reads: CSALRWESTDTQYF. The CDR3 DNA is TGCAGCGCCCTAAGGTGGGAAAGCACAGATACGCAGTATTTT.

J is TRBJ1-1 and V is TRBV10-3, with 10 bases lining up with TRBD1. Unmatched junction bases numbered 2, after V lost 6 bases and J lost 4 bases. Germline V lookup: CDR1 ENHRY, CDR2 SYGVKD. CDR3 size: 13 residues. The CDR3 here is CAIRGQGSTEAFF. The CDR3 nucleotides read TGTGCCATCAGGGGACAGGGGAGCACTGAAGCTTTCTTT.

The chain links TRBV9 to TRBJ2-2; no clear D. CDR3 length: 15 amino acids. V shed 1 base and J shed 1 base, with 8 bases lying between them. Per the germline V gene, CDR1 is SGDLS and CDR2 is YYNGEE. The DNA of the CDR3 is TGTGCCAGCAGCGTACAGCCCGTGAACACCGGGGAGCTGTTTTTT. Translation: CASSVQPVNTGELFF.

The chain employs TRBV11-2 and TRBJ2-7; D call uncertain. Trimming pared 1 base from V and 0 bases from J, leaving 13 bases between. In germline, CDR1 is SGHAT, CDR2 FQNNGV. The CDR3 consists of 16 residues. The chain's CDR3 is CASSLARTGSSYEQYF. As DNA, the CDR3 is TGTGCCAGCAGCTTAGCCCGGACCGGTAGCTCCTACGAGCAGTACTTC.

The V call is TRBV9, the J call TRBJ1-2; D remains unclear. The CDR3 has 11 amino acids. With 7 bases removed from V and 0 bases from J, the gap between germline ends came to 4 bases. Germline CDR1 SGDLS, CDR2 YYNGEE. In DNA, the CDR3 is TGTGCCAGCGGTCCTAACTATGGCTACACCTTC. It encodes CASGPNYGYTF.

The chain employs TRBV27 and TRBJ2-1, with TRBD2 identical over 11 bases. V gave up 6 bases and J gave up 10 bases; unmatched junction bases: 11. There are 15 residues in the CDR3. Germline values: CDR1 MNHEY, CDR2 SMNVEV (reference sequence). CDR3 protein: CASRVSPGTSGEQFF. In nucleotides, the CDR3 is TGTGCCAGCAGAGTTAGCCCAGGGACTAGCGGAGAGCAGTTCTTC.

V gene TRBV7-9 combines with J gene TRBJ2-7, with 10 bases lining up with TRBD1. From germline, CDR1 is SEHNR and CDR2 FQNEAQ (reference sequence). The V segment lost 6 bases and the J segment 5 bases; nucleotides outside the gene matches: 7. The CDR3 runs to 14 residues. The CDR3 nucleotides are TGTGCCAGCAGTCTCCTGACAGGGGGCCACGAGCAGTACTTC. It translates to CASSLLTGGHEQYF.

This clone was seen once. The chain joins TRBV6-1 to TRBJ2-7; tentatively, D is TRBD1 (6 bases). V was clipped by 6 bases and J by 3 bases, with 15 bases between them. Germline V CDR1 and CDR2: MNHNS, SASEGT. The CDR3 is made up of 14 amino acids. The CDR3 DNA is TGTGCCAGCAGGGCTGGGACAACGAACTACGAGCAGTACTTC. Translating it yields CASRAGTTNYEQYF.

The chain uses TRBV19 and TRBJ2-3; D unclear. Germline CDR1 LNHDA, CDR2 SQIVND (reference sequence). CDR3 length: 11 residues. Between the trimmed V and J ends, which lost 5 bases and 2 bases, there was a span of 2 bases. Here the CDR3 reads CASSYTDTQYF. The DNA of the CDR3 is TGTGCCAGTAGTTACACAGATACGCAGTATTTT.

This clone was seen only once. The CDR3 region is CASSLVQGKTGELFF. The CDR3 DNA sequence: TGTGCCAGCAGCTTAGTCCAGGGGAAAACCGGGGAGCTGTTTTTT. The chain combines TRBV4-2 with TRBJ2-2, with D possibly TRBD1 on 6 matching bases. The CDR3 has 15 residues. V lost 5 bases and J lost 5, with 15 bases in between. Looked up from germline, CDR1 is LGHNA and CDR2 is YNFKEQ.

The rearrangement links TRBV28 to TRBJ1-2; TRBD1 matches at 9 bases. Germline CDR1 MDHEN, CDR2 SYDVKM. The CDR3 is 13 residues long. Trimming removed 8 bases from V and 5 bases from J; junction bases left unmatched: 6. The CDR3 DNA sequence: TGTGCCAGCGGGACAGGGCAGAGGTATGGCTACACCTTC. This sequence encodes CASGTGQRYGYTF.

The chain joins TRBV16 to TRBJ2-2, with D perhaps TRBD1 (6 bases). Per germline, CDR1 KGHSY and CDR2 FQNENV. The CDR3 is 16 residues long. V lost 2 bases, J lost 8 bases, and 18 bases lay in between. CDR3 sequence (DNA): TGTGCCAGCAGCCAAACCCCGCCGACAGGACCAGGGGAGCTGTTTTTT. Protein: CASSQTPPTGPGELFF.

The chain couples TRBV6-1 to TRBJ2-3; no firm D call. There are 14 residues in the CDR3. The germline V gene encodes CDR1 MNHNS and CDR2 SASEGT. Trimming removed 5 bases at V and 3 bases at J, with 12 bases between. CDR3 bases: TGTGCCAGCAGTCTCACTAAAAGAACAGATACGCAGTATTTT. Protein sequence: CASSLTKRTDTQYF.

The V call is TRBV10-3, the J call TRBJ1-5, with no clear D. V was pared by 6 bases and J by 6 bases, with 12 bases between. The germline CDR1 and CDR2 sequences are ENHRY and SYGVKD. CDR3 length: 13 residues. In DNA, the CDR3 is TGTGCCATCAGCCCGATGGGAGGTCAGCCCCAGCATTTT. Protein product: CAISPMGGQPQHF.

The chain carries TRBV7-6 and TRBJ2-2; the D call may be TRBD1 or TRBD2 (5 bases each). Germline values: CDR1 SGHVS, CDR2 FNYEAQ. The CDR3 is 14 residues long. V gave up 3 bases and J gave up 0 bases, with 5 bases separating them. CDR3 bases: TGTGCCAGCAGCTTGGGGGCGAACACCGGGGAGCTGTTTTTT. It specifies CASSLGANTGELFF.

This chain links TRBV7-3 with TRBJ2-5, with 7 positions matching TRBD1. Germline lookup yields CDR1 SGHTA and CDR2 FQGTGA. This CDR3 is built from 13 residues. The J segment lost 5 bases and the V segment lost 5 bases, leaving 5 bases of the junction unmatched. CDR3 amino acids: CASSPGGGETQYF. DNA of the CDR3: TGTGCCAGCAGCCCAGGGGGTGGGGAGACCCAGTACTTC. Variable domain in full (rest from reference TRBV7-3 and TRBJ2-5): GAGVSQTPSNKVTEKGKYVELRCDPISGHTALYWYRQSLGQGPEFLIYFQGTGAADDSGLPNDRFFAVRPEGSVSTLKIQRTERGDSAVYLCASSPGGGETQYFGPGTRLLVL.